This entry lists 25 T cell receptor beta chains sequenced from one sample in a study of breast tumors, draining lymph nodes, adjacent tissues. Axillary draining lymph nodes of breast cancer patients supplied the node samples. TCRdb re-derived calls from the multiplex PCR reads in MiXCR, one entry per CDR3 protein. The repertoire includes over 250,000 distinct CDR3 sequences, roughly 31% of them detected once, and around 1% sits in the top ten. Material: axillary lymph node tissue. All receptors derive from a female donor with breast cancer. Some clones in this sample may be carry-over from other donors' samples.

This clonotype was found many times. The DNA for the CDR3 is TGTGCCAGCAGCTCGGGGACAGTAAACGGCCAGCCCCAGCATTTT. Its translation is CASSSGTVNGQPQHF. This rearrangement joins TRBV5-6 to TRBJ1-5, with TRBD1 matching 7 bases. The germline V gene encodes CDR1 SGHDT and CDR2 YYEEEE. V was pared by 3 bases and J by 7 bases, with 10 bases of the junction left unmatched. This CDR3 is built from 15 residues.

This clonotype was seen ten or more times. This chain connects TRBV7-8 to TRBJ2-6; D is uncertain. Trimming removed 6 bases at V and 3 bases at J, with 15 bases between. CDR3 length: 16 residues. In germline, CDR1 is SGHVS, CDR2 FQNEAQ. In DNA form, the CDR3 reads TGTGCCAGCAGGACGCTTGGCTTTGGTGGGGCCAACGTCCTGACTTTC. Encoded protein: CASRTLGFGGANVLTF.

This clonotype occurred a few times. This chain connects TRBV12-3 or TRBV12-4 to TRBJ1-1; tentative D call: TRBD1 (6 bases). The V gene lost 6 bases and the J gene lost 2 bases, with 16 bases spanning the gap. The CDR3 has 15 amino acids. CDR3 loop: CASSRRQGFNTEAFF. The DNA for the CDR3 is TGTGCCAGCAGCCGACGCCAGGGGTTTAACACTGAAGCTTTCTTT.

Of note for this clonotype: Being one base from a much bigger clone, this may be a read error. Because the CDR3's place on the DNA is in doubt, the DNA is left out and the CDR3 is given as listed by TCRdb. The CDR3 is CAWSVGQGNQPRHF. The rearrangement joins TRBV30 to TRBJ1-5; no check of the table's D call, TRBD1, against the DNA was made. The CDR3 extends over 14 residues, inclusive of both ends. Germline V lookup: CDR1 GTSNPN, CDR2 SVGIG (reference sequence).

Details on this clonotype: As the CDR3 is not closed by the conserved phenylalanine or tryptophan, this likely results from a read error. This sequence joins TRBV15 and TRBJ1-5; 7 nucleotides align to TRBD1. The V gene's germline CDR1 is LNHNV and CDR2 YYDKDF (reference sequence). The CDR3 covers 19 residues. The DNA for the CDR3 is TGTGCCGCCAGCAGACCTACGAAGGGGGCTTTATTCAGCAATCAGCCCCAGCATTCT. Its protein product is CAASRPTKGALFSNQPQHS.

At least ten counts were recorded for this clonotype. The gene calls are TRBV2 and TRBJ2-1, with a tentative D call TRBD2 (6 bases). This CDR3 comprises 17 residues. Per the germline V gene, CDR1 is SNHLY and CDR2 is FYNNEI. V was shortened by 2 bases and J by 0 bases, with 14 bases between the two germline ends. The CDR3 DNA is TGTGCCAGCAGTGAATGGGAGGCCACCAGCTCCTACAATGAGCAGTTCTTC. Amino acid sequence: CASSEWEATSSYNEQFF. Combining the CDR3 with reference TRBV2 and TRBJ2-1 gives the whole variable domain EPEVTQTPSHQVTQMGQEVILRCVPISNHLYFYWYRQILGQKVEFLVSFYNNEISEKSEIFDDQFSVERPDGSNFTLKIRSTKLEDSAMYFCASSEWEATSSYNEQFFGPGTRLTVL.

The rearrangement uses TRBV5-1 and TRBJ2-5; 13 positions match TRBD2. The V gene's germline CDR1 is SGHRS and CDR2 YFSETQ. The CDR3 is 19 amino acids. V trimming: 4 bases; J trimming: 2 bases; junction bases outside the gene matches: 14. The CDR3 region has the DNA TGCGCCAGCAGCCTCCGACTGGGACTAGCGGGATTGGGGCAAGAGACCCAGTACTTC. Amino acid sequence: CASSLRLGLAGLGQETQYF.

V and J are TRBV27 and TRBJ2-3; D remains unclear. Germline CDR1 reads MNHEY; CDR2 reads SMNVEV (reference sequence). This CDR3 has 15 residues. V was cut by 2 bases and J by 4 bases, with 13 bases left in between. CDR3 in DNA: TGTGCCAGCAGTTTACGGTCTAGTATCGCAGATACGCAGTATTTT. Protein: CASSLRSSIADTQYF.

This clonotype appeared many times. The CDR3 protein is CSARTGNTEAFF. The CDR3 DNA reads TGCAGTGCTAGAACAGGGAACACTGAAGCTTTCTTT. The rearrangement links TRBV20-1 to TRBJ1-1; tentative D call: TRBD1 (5 bases). The CDR3 is 12 amino acids. V lost 2 bases to trimming and J lost 1 base, with 5 bases between them. The V gene's germline CDR1 is DFQATT and CDR2 SNEGSKA (reference sequence).

The genes are TRBV10-3 and TRBJ1-5; D is undetermined. The CDR3 runs 11 residues. Trimming removed 4 bases from V and 14 bases from J, with 12 bases in between. Germline V lookup: CDR1 ENHRY, CDR2 SYGVKD. The CDR3 nucleotides read TGTGCCATCAGTGCGACCATCTCCGAGCATTTT. Residues: CAISATISEHF.

This clonotype was recorded many times. This rearrangement joins TRBV5-1 to TRBJ2-1, with 7 bases matching TRBD1. Germline CDR1 and CDR2: SGHRS and YFSETQ. Trimming removed 2 bases from V and 4 bases from J; junction bases left unmatched: 9. The CDR3 length is 16 residues. This chain's CDR3 is CASSLTPGQTYNEQFF. CDR3 bases: TGCGCCAGCAGCTTAACGCCGGGACAGACTTACAATGAGCAGTTCTTC.

V is TRBV29-1 and J is TRBJ1-2; maybe TRBD1 (6 bases). The V and J ends lost 4 bases and 8 bases respectively, with 17 bases between them. This CDR3 has 13 residues. The germline gives CDR1 SQVTM, CDR2 ANQGSEA. CDR3 sequence (DNA): TGCAGCGTTGGGGACATGGCCACGGAGGGCTACACCTTC. This gives the protein CSVGDMATEGYTF.

This clonotype was counted many times. CDR3 amino acids: CASSPGTGGQPQHF. For the CDR3, the DNA is TGTGCCAGTAGTCCCGGGACAGGCGGTCAGCCCCAGCATTTT. The V gene is TRBV19, the J gene TRBJ1-5; 8 bases agree with TRBD1. CDR1 and CDR2 from the germline V gene are LNHDA and SQIVND (reference sequence). CDR3 length: 14 amino acids. The junction had 6 bases not matched to a gene; V was cut back by 5 bases and J by 6 bases.

V and J are TRBV11-2 and TRBJ2-1, with TRBD1 matching over 9 bases. CDR1 is SGHAT and CDR2 is FQNNGV in the germline V gene. Losses at the gene ends were 5 bases for V and 7 bases for J; bases not matched to a gene: 12. The CDR3 runs to 16 residues. For the CDR3, the DNA is TGTGCCAGCAGCGCGACCGGGACAGGGCGTGGGAATGAGCAGTTCTTC. Its translation is CASSATGTGRGNEQFF.

A note on this clonotype: The CDR3 does not close with the conserved phenylalanine or tryptophan, likely indicating a read error. This rearrangement joins TRBV19 to TRBJ2-7; 7 bases fit TRBD2. There are 15 residues in the CDR3. With 3 bases clipped from V and 5 bases from J, the junction kept 10 bases outside the gene matches. The germline V gene has CDR1 LNHDA and CDR2 SQIVND (reference sequence). The chain's CDR3 is CASSIREGPQNEQYS. In DNA form, the CDR3 reads TGTGCCAGTAGTATCAGGGAGGGCCCTCAGAACGAGCAGTACTCC.

There are many counts of this clonotype. This chain joins TRBV4-1 and TRBJ2-2; 12 bases line up with TRBD2. The CDR3 spans 18 residues. V trimming: 2 bases; J trimming: 6 bases; junction bases outside the gene matches: 10. Germline CDR1 MGHRA, CDR2 YSYEKL. The CDR3 region has the DNA TGCGCCAGCAGCCAACCTAGCGGGAGGGCCATTGAGGCCGGGGAGCTGTTTTTT. Translating it yields CASSQPSGRAIEAGELFF.

V gene TRBV9 combines with J gene TRBJ2-7; 10 bases match TRBD2. CDR3 length equals 15 residues. CDR1 and CDR2 (germline): SGDLS, YYNGEE. Germline trimming cut 3 bases from V and 1 base from J; bases unmatched to any gene: 4. The CDR3 protein is CASSGPSGSSYEQYF. The CDR3 DNA sequence: TGTGCCAGCAGCGGACCTAGCGGGAGTTCCTACGAGCAGTACTTC.

For this clonotype: This clone may be a read error of a much larger clone one base away. This chain joins TRBV19 and TRBJ2-5; D perhaps matches TRBD1 (5 bases). The CDR3 consists of 18 residues. Germline V gene sequence: CDR1 LNHDA, CDR2 SQIVND (reference sequence). Here the CDR3 reads CASSPRQSRKGREETPYF. CDR3 DNA: TGTGCCAGTAGTCCGCGACAGTCCAGGAAGGGAAGGGAAGAGACCCCGTACTTC.

The chain carries TRBV12-3 or TRBV12-4 and TRBJ1-2; D possibly corresponds to TRBD1 (5 bases). V was shortened by 2 bases and J by 8 bases, with 9 bases between the two germline ends. This CDR3 has 12 amino acids. CDR3 coding DNA: TGTGCCAGCAGTTTACGGGACTCGGGCTACACCTTC. Its translation: CASSLRDSGYTF.

In this sample, this clonotype turned up a few times. V usage is TRBV28 and J usage is TRBJ1-6; D possibly corresponds to TRBD1 (5 bases). CDR1 and CDR2 from the germline V gene are MDHEN and SYDVKM. Trimming stripped 6 bases from V and 9 bases from J, with 15 bases between. The CDR3 is made up of 14 amino acids. CDR3: CASRAAGLGSPLHF. CDR3 sequence (DNA): TGTGCCAGCAGAGCGGCAGGGTTGGGTTCACCCCTCCACTTT.

This clonotype has just a few counts. The chain combines TRBV25-1 with TRBJ1-6; 9 bases map to TRBD1. CDR3 length equals 16 residues. Germline trimming cut 6 bases from V and 0 bases from J; bases unmatched to any gene: 3. Germline lookup yields CDR1 MGHDK and CDR2 SYGVNS. The CDR3, as DNA: TGTGCCAGCAGGGGGACAGGGAGCTCCTATAATTCACCCCTCCACTTT. It specifies CASRGTGSSYNSPLHF.

This clonotype appeared a few times. The V call is TRBV20-1, the J call TRBJ2-1; 8 positions agree with TRBD2. CDR1 and CDR2 from the germline V gene are DFQATT and SNEGSKA (reference sequence). With 6 bases clipped from V and 0 bases from J, the junction kept 22 bases outside the gene matches. This CDR3 comprises 20 residues. CDR3 sequence (DNA): TGCAGTGCCAGCAAAACGGACGGGGGGGTAGTAGCGGCCTCCTACAATGAGCAGTTCTTC. It translates to CSASKTDGGVVAASYNEQFF.

This clonotype was detected many times. The rearrangement joins TRBV7-3 to TRBJ2-1; 11 bases are a match to TRBD2. Germline V gene sequence: CDR1 SGHTA, CDR2 FQGTGA. The junction had 3 bases not matched to a gene; V was cut back by 1 base and J by 7 bases. The CDR3 sequence is 15 residues long. CDR3 coding DNA: TGTGCCAGCAGCTTAAGCCTAGCGGGAGGAAATGAGCAGTTCTTC. Amino acid sequence: CASSLSLAGGNEQFF.

This clonotype was recorded many times. This chain connects TRBV9 to TRBJ1-3; D uncertain. The V end was cut by 3 bases, the J end by 0 bases, with 10 bases between. The CDR3 length is 15 residues. Germline lookup yields CDR1 SGDLS and CDR2 YYNGEE. In nucleotides, the CDR3 is TGTGCCAGCAGCGGAGGCCGTACCTCTGGAAACACCATATATTTT. This encodes CASSGGRTSGNTIYF.

This clonotype was recorded at least ten times. The gene calls are TRBV19 and TRBJ2-7; TRBD1 might be the D (6 bases). Trimming pared 4 bases from V and 0 bases from J, leaving 10 bases between. Germline V gene lookup returns CDR1 LNHDA and CDR2 SQIVND (reference sequence). The CDR3 loop spans 14 amino acids. This chain's CDR3 is CASSTQGYSYEQYF. The CDR3 nucleotides read TGTGCCAGTAGTACACAGGGATACTCCTACGAGCAGTACTTC.